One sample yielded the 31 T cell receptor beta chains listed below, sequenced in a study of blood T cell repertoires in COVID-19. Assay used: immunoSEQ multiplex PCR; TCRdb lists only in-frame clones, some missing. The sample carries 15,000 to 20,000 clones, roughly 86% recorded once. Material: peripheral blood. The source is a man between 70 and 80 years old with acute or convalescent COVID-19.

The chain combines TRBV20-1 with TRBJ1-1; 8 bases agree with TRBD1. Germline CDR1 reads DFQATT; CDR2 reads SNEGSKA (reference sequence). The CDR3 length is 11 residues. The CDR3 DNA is TGCAGGGAACAGGGGGACACTGAAGCTTTCTTT. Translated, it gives CREQGDTEAFF.

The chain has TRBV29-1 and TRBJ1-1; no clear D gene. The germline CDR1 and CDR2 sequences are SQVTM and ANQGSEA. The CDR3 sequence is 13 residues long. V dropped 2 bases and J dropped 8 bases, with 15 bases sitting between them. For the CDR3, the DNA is TGCAGCGTTGAAAAGGAGGGAGGAGGGGAAGCTTTCTTT. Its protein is CSVEKEGGGEAFF.

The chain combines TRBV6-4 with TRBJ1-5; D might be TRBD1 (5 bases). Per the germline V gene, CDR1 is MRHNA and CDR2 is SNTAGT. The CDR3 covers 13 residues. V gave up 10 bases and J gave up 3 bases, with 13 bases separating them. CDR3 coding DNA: TGTGCCATCGCACCCAGGGCCAATCAGCCCCAGCATTTT. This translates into CAIAPRANQPQHF.

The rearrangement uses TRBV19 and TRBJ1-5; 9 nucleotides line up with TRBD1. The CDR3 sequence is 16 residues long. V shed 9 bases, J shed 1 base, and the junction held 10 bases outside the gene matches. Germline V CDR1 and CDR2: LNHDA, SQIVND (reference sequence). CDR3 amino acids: CASWDRVSVSNQPQHF. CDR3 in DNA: TGTGCCAGCTGGGACAGGGTGAGTGTAAGCAATCAGCCCCAGCATTTT.

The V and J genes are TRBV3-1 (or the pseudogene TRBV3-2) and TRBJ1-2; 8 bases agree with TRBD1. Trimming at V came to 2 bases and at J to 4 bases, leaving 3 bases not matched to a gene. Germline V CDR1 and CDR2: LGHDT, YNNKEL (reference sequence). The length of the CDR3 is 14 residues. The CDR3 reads CASSQQDRVYGYTF. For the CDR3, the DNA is TGTGCCAGCAGCCAACAGGACAGGGTCTATGGCTACACCTTC.

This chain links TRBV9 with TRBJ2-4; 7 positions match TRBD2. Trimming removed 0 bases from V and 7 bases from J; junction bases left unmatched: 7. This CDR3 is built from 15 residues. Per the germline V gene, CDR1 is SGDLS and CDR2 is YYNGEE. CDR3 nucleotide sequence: TGTGCCAGCAGCGTAGCTCTAGCGGCAAACAACATTCAGTACTTC. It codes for CASSVALAANNIQYF.

CDR3 region: CAISDPGQPNEKLFF. The CDR3 region has the DNA TGTGCCATCAGCGACCCGGGACAGCCTAATGAAAAACTGTTTTTT. The chain recombines TRBV10-3 with TRBJ1-4; 7 bases align to TRBD1. Germline V gene data show CDR1 as ENHRY and CDR2 as SYGVKD. The CDR3 runs 15 residues. V lost 6 bases, J lost 3 bases, and 7 bases stayed unmatched.

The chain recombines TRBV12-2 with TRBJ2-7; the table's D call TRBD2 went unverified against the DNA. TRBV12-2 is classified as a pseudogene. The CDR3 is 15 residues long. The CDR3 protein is CASRSPLAGGNEQYF. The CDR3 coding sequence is TGTGCAAGTCGCTCCCCCCTAGCGGGAGGTAACGAGCAGTACTTC.

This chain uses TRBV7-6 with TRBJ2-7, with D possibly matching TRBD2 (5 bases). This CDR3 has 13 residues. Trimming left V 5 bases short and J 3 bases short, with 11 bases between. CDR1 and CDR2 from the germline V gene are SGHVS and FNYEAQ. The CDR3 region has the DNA TGTGCCAGCAGCCCGGGAACGTACTACGAGCAGTACTTC. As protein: CASSPGTYYEQYF.

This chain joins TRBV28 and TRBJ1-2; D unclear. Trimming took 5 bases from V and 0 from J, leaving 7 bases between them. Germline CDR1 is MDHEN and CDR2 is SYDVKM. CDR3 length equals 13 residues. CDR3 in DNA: TGTGCCAGCAGTATTACAGCTAACTATGGCTACACCTTC. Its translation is CASSITANYGYTF.

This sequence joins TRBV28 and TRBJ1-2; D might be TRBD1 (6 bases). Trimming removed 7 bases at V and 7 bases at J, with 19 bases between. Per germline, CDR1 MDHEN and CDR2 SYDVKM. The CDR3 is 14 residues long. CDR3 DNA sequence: TGTGCCAGCACCGGAGCGGGGGGGGCGCCTGGCTACACCTTC. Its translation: CASTGAGGAPGYTF.

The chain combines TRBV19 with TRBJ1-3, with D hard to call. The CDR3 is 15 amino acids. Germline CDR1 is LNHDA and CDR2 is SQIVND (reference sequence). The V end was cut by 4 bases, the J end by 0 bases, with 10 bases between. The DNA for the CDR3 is TGTGCCAGTAGTAGAAACGGGAACTCTGGAAACACCATATATTTT. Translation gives CASSRNGNSGNTIYF.

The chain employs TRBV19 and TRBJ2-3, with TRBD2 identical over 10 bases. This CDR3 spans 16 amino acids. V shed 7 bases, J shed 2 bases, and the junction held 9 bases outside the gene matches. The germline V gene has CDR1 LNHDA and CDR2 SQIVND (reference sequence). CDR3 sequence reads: CASTGSGRAFTDTQYF. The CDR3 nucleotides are TGTGCCAGTACCGGAAGCGGGAGGGCCTTCACAGATACGCAGTATTTT.

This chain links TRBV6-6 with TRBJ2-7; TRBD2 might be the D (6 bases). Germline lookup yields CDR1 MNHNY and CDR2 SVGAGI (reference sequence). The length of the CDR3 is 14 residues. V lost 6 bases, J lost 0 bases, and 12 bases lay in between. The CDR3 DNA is TGTGCCAGCAGCCAAAGCGGGTCCTCCTACGAGCAGTACTTC. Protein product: CASSQSGSSYEQYF.

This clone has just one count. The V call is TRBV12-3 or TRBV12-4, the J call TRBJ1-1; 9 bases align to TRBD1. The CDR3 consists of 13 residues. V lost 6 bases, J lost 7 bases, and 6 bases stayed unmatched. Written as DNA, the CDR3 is TGTGCCAGCAGCCTCGACAGGGGGGATGAAGCTTTCTTT. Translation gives CASSLDRGDEAFF.

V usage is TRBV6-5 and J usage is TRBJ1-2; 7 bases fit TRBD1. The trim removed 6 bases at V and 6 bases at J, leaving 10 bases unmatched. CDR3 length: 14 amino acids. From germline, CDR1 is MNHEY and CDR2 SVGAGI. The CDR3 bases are TGTGCCAGCAGCCGGGACCTCGACAGGGATGGCTACACCTTC. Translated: CASSRDLDRDGYTF.

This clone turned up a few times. CDR3 region: CASSQKTGREQFF. DNA of the CDR3: TGCGCCAGCAGCCAGAAGACCGGGAGGGAGCAGTTCTTC. The chain is built from TRBV4-3 and TRBJ2-1; 7 nucleotides agree with TRBD2. The CDR3 is made up of 13 amino acids. The V segment lost 3 bases and the J segment 10 bases; nucleotides outside the gene matches: 6. The germline gives CDR1 LGHNA, CDR2 YSLEER.

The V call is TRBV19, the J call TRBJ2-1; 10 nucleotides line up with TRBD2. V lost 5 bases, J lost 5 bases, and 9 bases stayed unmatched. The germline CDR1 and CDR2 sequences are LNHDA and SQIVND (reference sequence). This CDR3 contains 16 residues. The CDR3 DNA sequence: TGTGCCAGTAGTCAGGCGGGACTAGCGACAAACAATGAGCAGTTCTTC. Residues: CASSQAGLATNNEQFF.

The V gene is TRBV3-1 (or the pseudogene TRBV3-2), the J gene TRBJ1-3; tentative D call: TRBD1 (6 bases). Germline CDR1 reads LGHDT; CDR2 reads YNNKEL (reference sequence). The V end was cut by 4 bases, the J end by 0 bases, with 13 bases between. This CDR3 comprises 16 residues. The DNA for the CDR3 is TGTGCCAGCAGCCCATTGACAGGCGGCTCTGGAAACACCATATATTTT. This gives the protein CASSPLTGGSGNTIYF.

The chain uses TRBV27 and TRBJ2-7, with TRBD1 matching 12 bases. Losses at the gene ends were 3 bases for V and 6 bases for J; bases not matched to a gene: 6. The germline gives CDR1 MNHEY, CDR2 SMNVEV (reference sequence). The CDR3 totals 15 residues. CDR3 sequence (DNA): TGTGCCAGCAGTTTGACCGGGACAGGGGGCGGCGAGCAGTACTTC. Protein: CASSLTGTGGGEQYF.

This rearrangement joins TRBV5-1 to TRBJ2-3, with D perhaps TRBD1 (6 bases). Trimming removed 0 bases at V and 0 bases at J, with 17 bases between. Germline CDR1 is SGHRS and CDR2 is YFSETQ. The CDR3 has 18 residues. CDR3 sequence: CASSLGPSRGSSTDTQYF. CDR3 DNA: TGCGCCAGCAGCTTGGGCCCCTCGAGGGGGTCTAGCACAGATACGCAGTATTTT. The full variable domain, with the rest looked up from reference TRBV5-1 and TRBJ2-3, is KAGVTQTPRYLIKTRGQQVTLSCSPISGHRSVSWYQQTPGQGLQFLFEYFSETQRNKGNFPGRFSGRQFSNSRSEMNVSTLELGDSALYLCASSLGPSRGSSTDTQYFGPGTRLTVL.

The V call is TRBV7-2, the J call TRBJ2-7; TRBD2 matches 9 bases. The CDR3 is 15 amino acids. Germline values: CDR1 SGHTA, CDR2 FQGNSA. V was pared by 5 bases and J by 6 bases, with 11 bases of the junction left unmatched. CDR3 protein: CASSRGTREGTEQYF. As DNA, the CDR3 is TGTGCCAGCAGCAGGGGGACGCGGGAGGGCACCGAGCAGTACTTC.

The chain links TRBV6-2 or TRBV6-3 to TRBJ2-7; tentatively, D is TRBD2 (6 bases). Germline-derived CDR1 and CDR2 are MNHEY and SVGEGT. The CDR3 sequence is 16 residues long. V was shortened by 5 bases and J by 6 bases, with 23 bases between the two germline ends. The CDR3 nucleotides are TGTGCCAGCAGTGATCCGGGACTCAGAGCGTCGGGCGAGCAGTACTTC. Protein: CASSDPGLRASGEQYF.

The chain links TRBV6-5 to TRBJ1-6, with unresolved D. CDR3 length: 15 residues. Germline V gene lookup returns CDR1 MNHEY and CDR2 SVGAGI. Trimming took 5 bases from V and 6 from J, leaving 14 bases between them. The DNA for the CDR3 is TGTGCCAGCAGTAATTATCAGGATAGTAATTCACCCCTCCACTTT. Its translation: CASSNYQDSNSPLHF.

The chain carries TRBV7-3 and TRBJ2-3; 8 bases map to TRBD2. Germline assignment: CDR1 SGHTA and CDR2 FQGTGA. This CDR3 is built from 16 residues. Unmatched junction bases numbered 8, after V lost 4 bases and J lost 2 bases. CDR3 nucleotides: TGTGCCAGCAGCTCCAAAAGCGGGGGCTACACAGATACGCAGTATTTT. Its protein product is CASSSKSGGYTDTQYF.

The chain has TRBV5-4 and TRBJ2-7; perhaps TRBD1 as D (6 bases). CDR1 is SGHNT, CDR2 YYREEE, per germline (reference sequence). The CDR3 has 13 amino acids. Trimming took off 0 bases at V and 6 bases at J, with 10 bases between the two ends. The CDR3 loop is CASSLGQGTEQYF. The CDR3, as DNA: TGTGCCAGCAGCTTGGGGCAGGGGACCGAGCAGTACTTC.

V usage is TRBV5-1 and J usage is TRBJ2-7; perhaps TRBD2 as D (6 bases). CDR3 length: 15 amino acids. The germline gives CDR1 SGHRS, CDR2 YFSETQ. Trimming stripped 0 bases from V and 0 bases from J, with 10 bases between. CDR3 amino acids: CASSLGYGSSYEQYF. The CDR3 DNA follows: TGCGCCAGCAGCTTGGGGTACGGGAGCTCCTACGAGCAGTACTTC.

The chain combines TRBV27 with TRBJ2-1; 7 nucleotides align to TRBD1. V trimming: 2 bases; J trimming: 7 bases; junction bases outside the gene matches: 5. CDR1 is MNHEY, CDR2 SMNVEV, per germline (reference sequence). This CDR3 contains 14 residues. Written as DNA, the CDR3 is TGTGCCAGCAGTTTAAACGGCAGGGGGAATGAGCAGTTCTTC. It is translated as CASSLNGRGNEQFF.

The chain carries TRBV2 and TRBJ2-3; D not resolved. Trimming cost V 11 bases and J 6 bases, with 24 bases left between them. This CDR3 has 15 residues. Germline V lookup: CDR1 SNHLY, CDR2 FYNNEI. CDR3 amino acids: CAASSAGGSRDTQYF. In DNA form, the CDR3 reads TGTGCCGCTTCCTCCGCCGGCGGCTCGCGGGATACGCAGTATTTT.

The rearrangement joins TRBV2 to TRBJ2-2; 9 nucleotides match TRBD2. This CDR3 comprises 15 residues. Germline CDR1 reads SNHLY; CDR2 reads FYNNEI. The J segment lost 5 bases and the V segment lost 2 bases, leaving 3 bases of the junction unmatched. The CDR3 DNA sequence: TGTGCCAGCAGTGAACTAGCGGGGCGAACCGGGGAGCTGTTTTTT. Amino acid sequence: CASSELAGRTGELFF.

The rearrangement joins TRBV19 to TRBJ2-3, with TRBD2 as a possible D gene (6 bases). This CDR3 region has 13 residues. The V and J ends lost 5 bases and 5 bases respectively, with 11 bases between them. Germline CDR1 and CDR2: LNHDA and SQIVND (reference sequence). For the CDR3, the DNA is TGTGCCAGTAGTGTTCAGGGAGGAGATACGCAGTATTTT. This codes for CASSVQGGDTQYF.